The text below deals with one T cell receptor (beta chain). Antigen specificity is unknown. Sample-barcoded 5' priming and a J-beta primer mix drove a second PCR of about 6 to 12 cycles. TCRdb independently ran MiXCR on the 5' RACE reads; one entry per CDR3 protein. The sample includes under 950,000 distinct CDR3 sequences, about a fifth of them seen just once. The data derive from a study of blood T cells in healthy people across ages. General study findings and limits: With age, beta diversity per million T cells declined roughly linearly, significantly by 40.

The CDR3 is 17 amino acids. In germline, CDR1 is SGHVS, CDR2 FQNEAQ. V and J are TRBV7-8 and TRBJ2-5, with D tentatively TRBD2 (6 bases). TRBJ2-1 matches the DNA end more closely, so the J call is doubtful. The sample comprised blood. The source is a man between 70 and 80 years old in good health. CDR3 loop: CASSLGGGAGPLNEQFF. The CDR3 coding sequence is TGTGCCAGCAGCTTAGGCGGAGGGGCAGGACCACTAAATGAGCAGTTCTTC.